A single sample is the source of the 24 T cell receptor beta chains below, sequenced in a study of blood T cell repertoires in COVID-19. Measured with immunoSEQ multiplex PCR; TCRdb has only the in-frame clones, and not every one. The table records about 260,000 clones, about 87% of them present only once. The specimen sequenced was peripheral blood. The receptors derive from a woman in her 40s who had recovered from COVID-19.

This chain connects TRBV6-5 to TRBJ2-3; 7 positions agree with TRBD2. From germline, CDR1 is MNHEY and CDR2 SVGAGI. CDR3 size: 15 residues. V lost 2 bases to trimming and J lost 4 bases; unmatched junction nucleotides: 6. CDR3 coding DNA: TGTGCCAGCAGTTACGACCGACTAGCATCAGATACGCAGTATTTT. Translation gives CASSYDRLASDTQYF.

V usage is TRBV6-5 and J usage is TRBJ2-2; 8 bases are a match to TRBD1. The length of the CDR3 is 13 residues. The V segment lost 8 bases and the J segment 12 bases; nucleotides outside the gene matches: 11. The germline V gene has CDR1 MNHEY and CDR2 SVGAGI. CDR3 region: CASVGTGDPQLFF. Written as DNA, the CDR3 is TGTGCCAGCGTGGGGACAGGCGACCCTCAGCTGTTTTTT.

This clone has a single count. The CDR3 DNA sequence: TGTGCCACCAGTGATCCTCGACAGGGGACTGACGAGCAGTACTTC. Protein sequence: CATSDPRQGTDEQYF. The chain links TRBV24-1 to TRBJ2-7, with 8 bases identical to TRBD1. CDR1 and CDR2 from the germline V gene are KGHDR and SFDVKD. Trimming cost V 3 bases and J 5 bases; bases outside gene matches: 8. CDR3 length: 15 residues.

The V call is TRBV5-5, the J call TRBJ1-1, with D possibly TRBD1 on 5 matching bases. V lost 3 bases, J lost 2 bases, and 17 bases lay in between. The CDR3 is made up of 16 amino acids. The V gene's germline CDR1 is SGHKS and CDR2 YYEKEE (reference sequence). The CDR3 DNA reads as TGTGCCAGCAGCTGGGCCGGTCGCAGGGCCAACACTGAAGCTTTCTTT. It codes for CASSWAGRRANTEAFF.

Here the CDR3 reads CASSLWGRDQPQHF. The CDR3 coding sequence is TGTGCCAGCAGCTTGTGGGGGAGGGATCAGCCCCAGCATTTT. The V call is TRBV5-6, the J call TRBJ1-5; maybe TRBD1 (5 bases). CDR1 is SGHDT, CDR2 YYEEEE, per germline. With 1 base removed from V and 5 bases from J, the gap between germline ends came to 10 bases. CDR3 length: 14 amino acids. The full variable domain, completed using reference TRBV5-6 and TRBJ1-5, is DAGVTQSPTHLIKTRGQQVTLRCSPKSGHDTVSWYQQALGQGPQFIFQYYEEEERQRGNFPDRFSGHQFPNYSSELNVNALLLGDSALYLCASSLWGRDQPQHFGDGTRLSIL.

The chain uses TRBV5-1 and TRBJ2-1; tentative D call: TRBD2 (7 bases). This CDR3 has 13 residues. V lost 0 bases and J lost 15, with 16 bases in between. The germline CDR1 and CDR2 sequences are SGHRS and YFSETQ. This CDR3 is CASSLVGAGEGFF. DNA of the CDR3: TGCGCCAGCAGCTTGGTTGGTGCAGGGGAGGGGTTCTTC.

J is TRBJ1-3 and V is TRBV5-6; tentative D call: TRBD1 (5 bases). Per the germline V gene, CDR1 is SGHDT and CDR2 is YYEEEE. Trimming shortened V by 3 bases and J by 3 bases, and 10 bases separated the two germline ends. The CDR3 sequence is 14 residues long. CDR3 loop: CASSWARVGNTIYF. The CDR3 DNA sequence: TGTGCCAGCAGCTGGGCCAGGGTTGGAAACACCATATATTTT.

The CDR3 region has the DNA TGTGCCAGCAGTTTATCGTTCACAGGGCGAACAAATGAAAAACTGTTTTTT. Its translation: CASSLSFTGRTNEKLFF. The V gene is TRBV27, the J gene TRBJ1-4; possible D gene TRBD1, 6 bases. The germline V and J ends were trimmed by 0 bases and 5 bases, with 16 bases remaining between them. Germline V gene lookup returns CDR1 MNHEY and CDR2 SMNVEV (reference sequence). The CDR3 has 17 residues.

J is TRBJ2-1 and V is TRBV28; the D is unclear. This CDR3 contains 17 residues. The V gene's germline CDR1 is MDHEN and CDR2 SYDVKM. V was pared by 4 bases and J by 0 bases, with 16 bases between. This chain's CDR3 is CASSSRTGASSYNEQFF. CDR3 DNA sequence: TGTGCCAGCAGTTCTCGAACTGGTGCGAGCTCCTACAATGAGCAGTTCTTC.

The chain uses TRBV4-3 and TRBJ2-3, with 13 bases identical to TRBD2. V lost 3 bases to trimming and J lost 7 bases; unmatched junction nucleotides: 7. Germline values: CDR1 LGHNA, CDR2 YSLEER. This CDR3 is 16 amino acids long. For the CDR3, the DNA is TGCGCCAGCAGCCACCCCAGGACTAGCGGGGGAAATACGCAGTATTTT. Its protein is CASSHPRTSGGNTQYF.

This clone was recorded at least ten times. The V and J genes are TRBV5-6 and TRBJ1-5; the D gene is possibly TRBD1 (6 bases). Germline CDR1 reads SGHDT; CDR2 reads YYEEEE. V lost 4 bases to trimming and J lost 7 bases, with 9 bases between them. CDR3 size: 12 residues. This CDR3 reads CASSTGYQPQHF. For the CDR3, the DNA is TGTGCCAGCAGCACAGGGTACCAGCCCCAGCATTTT.

This clone appeared a few times. The rearrangement links TRBV19 to TRBJ2-7, with TRBD2 matching 8 bases. CDR3 size: 14 residues. The V and J ends lost 3 bases and 2 bases, in that order; junction bases with no gene match: 3. Looked up from germline, CDR1 is LNHDA and CDR2 is SQIVND (reference sequence). The CDR3 reads CASSISGGPYEQYF. The DNA for the CDR3 is TGTGCCAGTAGTATTTCGGGGGGGCCCTACGAGCAGTACTTC.

In its sample, this clone was seen once. The chain carries TRBV4-3 and TRBJ1-1; D is unresolved. Between the trimmed V and J ends, which lost 0 bases and 4 bases, there was a span of 9 bases. This CDR3 spans 14 amino acids. Germline V gives CDR1 LGHNA, CDR2 YSLEER. The CDR3 here is CASSQDRGVTEAFF. The CDR3 DNA follows: TGCGCCAGCAGCCAAGATCGGGGTGTCACTGAAGCTTTCTTT.

DNA for the CDR3: TGTGCCAGCAGCAGACGACTAGCGGGGGGGTACAATGAGCAGTTCTTC. Translated, it gives CASSRRLAGGYNEQFF. The rearrangement uses TRBV11-3 and TRBJ2-1; the match to TRBD2 covers 14 bases. Per the germline V gene, CDR1 is SGHNT and CDR2 is YENEEA. The CDR3 has 16 amino acids. Trimming took 5 bases from V and 4 from J; bases not matched to a gene: 4.

This clone has just a few counts. The gene calls are TRBV4-1 and TRBJ1-3, with no clear D. Trimming pared 3 bases from V and 3 bases from J, leaving 12 bases between. The CDR3 has 15 amino acids. Germline V CDR1 and CDR2: MGHRA, YSYEKL. DNA for the CDR3: TGCGCCAGCAGCCATTTCAGTAATTATGGAAACACCATATATTTT. As protein: CASSHFSNYGNTIYF.

The chain uses TRBV10-3 and TRBJ2-3, with D possibly matching TRBD1 (6 bases). The CDR3 length is 16 residues. Germline V gene data show CDR1 as ENHRY and CDR2 as SYGVKD. The ends were cut back, 2 bases at V and 3 bases at J, with 15 bases in the middle. CDR3 sequence: CAISEPPGAWTDTQYF. In DNA, the CDR3 is TGTGCCATCAGTGAGCCACCAGGGGCGTGGACAGATACGCAGTATTTT.

The V call is TRBV27, the J call TRBJ1-5, with 10 nucleotides matching TRBD1. J gave up 2 bases and V 6 bases, and 4 bases lay outside the gene matches. There are 15 residues in the CDR3. The germline V gene has CDR1 MNHEY and CDR2 SMNVEV (reference sequence). CDR3 nucleotides: TGTGCCAGCAGCCCAGGGACAGGGGGCAATCAGCCCCAGCATTTT. Its translation: CASSPGTGGNQPQHF.

The rearrangement uses TRBV5-1 and TRBJ1-2; TRBD1 agrees at 11 bases. Germline V gene sequence: CDR1 SGHRS, CDR2 YFSETQ. There are 15 residues in the CDR3. The junction had 6 bases not matched to a gene; V was cut back by 0 bases and J by 8 bases. CDR3 amino acids: CASSLEPGQGVGYTF. The CDR3, as DNA: TGCGCCAGCAGCTTGGAACCGGGACAGGGGGTCGGCTACACCTTC.

The chain couples TRBV5-4 to TRBJ2-5; D is unclear. Germline values: CDR1 SGHNT, CDR2 YYREEE (reference sequence). This CDR3 is 13 amino acids long. The V end lost 0 bases, the J end lost 2 bases, and 5 bases lay between the germline ends. The CDR3 nucleotides read TGTGCCAGCAGCTTGGATCAGCAAGAGACCCAGTACTTC. This translates into CASSLDQQETQYF.

This chain links TRBV11-2 with TRBJ1-5; 7 bases are a match to TRBD1. Germline trimming cut 4 bases from V and 0 bases from J; bases unmatched to any gene: 12. CDR1 is SGHAT, CDR2 FQNNGV, per germline. CDR3 size: 18 residues. The CDR3 sequence is CASSSRTGSFGSNQPQHF. The CDR3 DNA sequence: TGTGCCAGCAGCTCTCGGACAGGATCCTTTGGTAGCAATCAGCCCCAGCATTTT.

The J gene is TRBJ2-2, the V gene TRBV12-3 or TRBV12-4, with D possibly TRBD1 on 6 matching bases. CDR3 length: 13 residues. The ends were cut back, 7 bases at V and 6 bases at J, with 12 bases in the middle. The CDR3 DNA follows: TGTGCCAGCACCATAGGGGGACCCGGGGAGCTGTTTTTT. Its translation is CASTIGGPGELFF.

This clone was counted a few times. The rearrangement links TRBV19 to TRBJ2-2, with D perhaps matching TRBD1 (6 bases). The germline CDR1 and CDR2 sequences are LNHDA and SQIVND (reference sequence). Trimming left V 4 bases short and J 8 bases short, with 14 bases between. The CDR3 totals 14 residues. Here the CDR3 DNA reads TGTGCCAGTAGTACCCAGGGGCGGTTGGGGGAGCTGTTTTTT. This translates into CASSTQGRLGELFF.

In the case of this clone: Mismatch with germline at one junction end may stem from a read error. The chain has TRBV12-3 or TRBV12-4 and TRBJ2-1; 8 bases map to TRBD1. The CDR3 has 11 amino acids. This CDR3 is CASRADREPFF. Written as DNA, the CDR3 is TGTGCCAGCAGGGCGGACAGGGAGCCGTTCTTC.

This clone appeared a few times. The chain is built from TRBV10-3 and TRBJ1-1; 12 nucleotides agree with TRBD1. Germline trimming cut 0 bases from V and 10 bases from J; bases unmatched to any gene: 6. This CDR3 comprises 15 residues. The germline V gene encodes CDR1 ENHRY and CDR2 SYGVKD. This CDR3 reads CAISESLGQGARAFF. CDR3 sequence (DNA): TGTGCCATCAGTGAGTCCCTGGGACAGGGGGCAAGAGCTTTCTTT.